The 17 T cell receptor beta chains reported below all come from one sample, sequenced in a study of T cell responses to AZD1222 COVID-19 vaccine. Some clones are missing from TCRdb's copy, which holds only in-frame ones; the method was immunoSEQ multiplex PCR. The sample has 250,000 to 300,000 clones; 90% to 95% are singletons. This specimen was peripheral blood, taken 28 days after the second AZD1222 dose. These receptor sequences come from an adult who received the AZD1222 COVID-19 vaccine.

The J gene is TRBJ2-5, the V gene TRBV3-1 (or the pseudogene TRBV3-2), with D perhaps being TRBD1 or TRBD2 (5 bases each). Trimming removed 4 bases from V and 0 bases from J, with 12 bases in between. In germline, CDR1 is LGHDT, CDR2 YNNKEL (reference sequence). The CDR3 extends over 15 amino acids. The CDR3: CASSLRGGYQETQYF. The CDR3 DNA reads as TGTGCCAGCAGCCTTCGGGGCGGCTACCAAGAGACCCAGTACTTC.

The chain is built from TRBV15 and TRBJ1-2; the D gene is possibly TRBD1 (5 bases). V was trimmed by 2 bases and J by 10 bases, leaving 11 bases between them. The germline V gene has CDR1 LNHNV and CDR2 YYDKDF (reference sequence). The CDR3 covers 12 residues. This CDR3 is CATSRWGIPYTF. CDR3 bases: TGTGCCACCAGCAGATGGGGCATCCCCTACACCTTC.

This clone has only a few counts. The chain has TRBV6-5 and TRBJ1-3; TRBD1 might be the D (5 bases). Germline V gene lookup returns CDR1 MNHEY and CDR2 SVGAGI. The germline V and J ends were trimmed by 6 bases and 8 bases, with 17 bases remaining between them. This CDR3 spans 14 amino acids. DNA of the CDR3: TGTGCCAGCAGCCAAGGACATTTAGGACACACCATATATTTT. As protein: CASSQGHLGHTIYF.

The chain links TRBV24-1 to TRBJ1-2; D is possibly TRBD1 (6 bases). Germline V gives CDR1 KGHDR, CDR2 SFDVKD. The CDR3 is made up of 12 amino acids. V was clipped by 5 bases and J by 5 bases, with 8 bases between them. Here the CDR3 reads CATSAQGYGYTF. The CDR3 DNA reads as TGTGCCACCAGTGCCCAGGGGTATGGCTACACCTTC.

The V gene is TRBV5-1, the J gene TRBJ2-2; D not resolved. Germline values: CDR1 SGHRS, CDR2 YFSETQ. This CDR3 is 14 amino acids long. The germline V and J ends were trimmed by 2 bases and 4 bases, with 9 bases remaining between them. The CDR3 region has the DNA TGCGCCAGCAGCTTTATGTGGGTCACCGGGGAGCTGTTTTTT. Translation: CASSFMWVTGELFF.

V is TRBV10-1 and J is TRBJ1-2; TRBD1 might be the D (5 bases). Germline assignment: CDR1 WNHNN and CDR2 SYGVQD (reference sequence). The CDR3 runs to 13 residues. V dropped 8 bases and J dropped 4 bases, with 14 bases sitting between them. The CDR3 nucleotides read TGCGCCAGCGCCGAGCAGGGCAGCTATGGCTACACCTTC. This codes for CASAEQGSYGYTF.

This sequence joins TRBV6-5 and TRBJ2-6; 7 bases align to TRBD2. CDR1 is MNHEY, CDR2 SVGAGI, per germline. The V gene end was trimmed by 6 bases and the J gene end by 1 base; junction bases not matched to a gene: 3. CDR3 length: 15 amino acids. CDR3 protein: CASRRGLSGANVLTF. CDR3 DNA sequence: TGTGCCAGCAGGAGGGGACTATCTGGGGCCAACGTCCTGACTTTC.

V usage is TRBV3-1 (or the pseudogene TRBV3-2) and J usage is TRBJ2-7; TRBD2 matches at 9 bases. V was pared by 1 base and J by 6 bases, with 4 bases of the junction left unmatched. The CDR3 is 14 amino acids. Germline V gene sequence: CDR1 LGHDT, CDR2 YNNKEL (reference sequence). CDR3 residues: CASSQVLAGSEQYF. The CDR3 DNA is TGTGCCAGCAGCCAAGTTCTAGCGGGAAGCGAGCAGTACTTC.

The CDR3 loop reads CASSVSTGGRGTQYF. For the CDR3, the DNA is TGTGCCAGCAGTGTTTCGACAGGGGGCCGTGGTACGCAGTATTTT. The chain recombines TRBV27 with TRBJ2-3; TRBD1 aligns across 10 bases. J gave up 8 bases and V 5 bases, and 10 bases lay outside the gene matches. Germline CDR1 reads MNHEY; CDR2 reads SMNVEV (reference sequence). The CDR3 runs to 15 residues.

The CDR3 protein is CASSQDIEYNEQFF. In DNA, the CDR3 is TGCGCCAGCAGCCAAGATATCGAGTACAATGAGCAGTTCTTC. The rearrangement links TRBV4-3 to TRBJ2-1; no firm D call. Germline-derived CDR1 and CDR2 are LGHNA and YSLEER. V dropped 0 bases and J dropped 4 bases, with 7 bases sitting between them. This CDR3 is 14 amino acids long.

For this clone: Other DNA sequences within the sample encode an identical CDR3. The chain carries TRBV5-1 and TRBJ2-1, with D uncertain. Trimming pared 0 bases from V and 8 bases from J, leaving 9 bases between. This CDR3 contains 13 residues. CDR1 and CDR2 from the germline V gene are SGHRS and YFSETQ. CDR3 loop: CASSLGGRDEQFF. The CDR3 DNA reads as TGCGCCAGCAGCTTGGGGGGTAGAGATGAGCAGTTCTTC.

This clone was counted only a few times. V usage is TRBV28 and J usage is TRBJ2-7; maybe TRBD1 (5 bases). This CDR3 has 15 amino acids. V was pared by 2 bases and J by 1 base, with 12 bases between. Germline-derived CDR1 and CDR2 are MDHEN and SYDVKM. CDR3 nucleotides: TGTGCCAGCAGTTTAGGGGCGTCAGGGTCCTACGAGCAGTACTTC. This encodes CASSLGASGSYEQYF. The full variable domain, in which reference TRBV28 and TRBJ2-7 provide the parts outside the CDR3, is DVKVTQSSRYLVKRTGEKVFLECVQDMDHENMFWYRQDPGLGLRLIYFSYDVKMKEKGDIPEGYSVSREKKERFSLILESASTNQTSMYLCASSLGASGSYEQYFGPGTRLTVT.

V and J are TRBV9 and TRBJ2-1; D not certain. Trimming left V 0 bases short and J 9 bases short, with 16 bases between. Germline V gives CDR1 SGDLS, CDR2 YYNGEE. The CDR3 totals 15 residues. CDR3 coding DNA: TGTGCCAGCAGCGTAGGCCGGGCCCAAATGACTGAGCAGTTCTTC. It translates to CASSVGRAQMTEQFF.

This chain links TRBV4-1 with TRBJ2-5; 8 nucleotides agree with TRBD2. CDR1 is MGHRA, CDR2 YSYEKL, per germline. The CDR3 covers 15 residues. The J segment lost 2 bases and the V segment lost 2 bases, leaving 4 bases of the junction unmatched. In DNA form, the CDR3 reads TGCGCCAGCAGCCAATTCAGCGGGGGACAAGAGACCCAGTACTTC. Amino acids: CASSQFSGGQETQYF.

The chain uses TRBV28 and TRBJ2-1; the D gene is possibly TRBD1 (5 bases). The ends were cut back, 5 bases at V and 1 base at J, with 12 bases in the middle. Looked up from germline, CDR1 is MDHEN and CDR2 is SYDVKM. The CDR3 length is 15 residues. CDR3 protein: CASSGSGFSYNEQFF. The CDR3 bases are TGTGCCAGCAGTGGTTCAGGGTTTTCCTACAATGAGCAGTTCTTC.

This chain connects TRBV3-1 (or the pseudogene TRBV3-2) to TRBJ2-7, with D maybe TRBD2 (5 bases). V was shortened by 5 bases and J by 2 bases, with 16 bases between the two germline ends. CDR3 length equals 15 residues. Looked up from germline, CDR1 is LGHDT and CDR2 is YNNKEL (reference sequence). CDR3 nucleotides: TGTGCCAGCAGCTCTAGGTCGCGGGCTACCTACGAGCAGTACTTC. Translating gives CASSSRSRATYEQYF.

The chain links TRBV19 to TRBJ1-2; unclear D gene. Trimming pared 7 bases from V and 2 bases from J, leaving 14 bases between. The germline V gene encodes CDR1 LNHDA and CDR2 SQIVND (reference sequence). The CDR3 is 14 residues long. CDR3 residues: CASTIEGGNYGYTF. DNA of the CDR3: TGTGCCAGTACCATTGAGGGAGGGAACTATGGCTACACCTTC.